Presented here are 30 T cell receptor beta chains from one specimen sequenced in a study of OX40 agonist ivuxolimab in advanced cancers. The library relied on the immunoSEQ multiplex PCR assay. TCRdb took over this immuneACCESS table, retaining in-frame rearrangements with V and J assigned. Such tables are incomplete; in checked studies, under half of the missing clones stem from an unresolved V gene, and the remainder is unexplained. A total of some 80,000 clones appear in this sample, about 86% of them only once. The ten largest account for under 2% of the sample. Sequencing was performed on CD4+ or CD8+ T cells sorted from blood, taken in a trial of the OX40 agonist ivuxolimab. Receptors were obtained from an adult with an advanced solid tumor such as melanoma, head and neck, liver or kidney cancer.

The rearrangement links TRBV5-7 to TRBJ2-4; D is unclear. TRBV5-7 falls under the ORF class, with uncertain function. The V gene lost 0 bases and the J gene lost 5 bases, with 9 bases spanning the gap. The CDR3 length is 14 residues. CDR3 protein: CASSLEAAENIQYF. In nucleotides, the CDR3 is TGTGCCAGCAGCTTGGAGGCAGCAGAAAACATTCAGTACTTC.

This clone was seen once. The chain joins TRBV7-6 to TRBJ2-5; TRBD2 aligns across 8 bases. Per germline, CDR1 SGHVS and CDR2 FNYEAQ. Germline trimming cut 6 bases from V and 2 bases from J; bases unmatched to any gene: 17. The CDR3 runs 18 residues. As DNA, the CDR3 is TGTGCCAGCAGTAATCCAAAGGGGAAGCGGGGGTCGCAAGAGACCCAGTACTTC. Translation: CASSNPKGKRGSQETQYF.

The rearrangement joins TRBV29-1 to TRBJ2-5; TRBD1 might be the D (6 bases). Germline V gene data show CDR1 as SQVTM and CDR2 as ANQGSEA. The CDR3 totals 12 residues. V dropped 6 bases and J dropped 5 bases, with 13 bases sitting between them. The DNA for the CDR3 is TGCAGCGTGGGAAGGCAGGGGGAGACCCAGTACTTC. Its translation: CSVGRQGETQYF.

The genes are TRBV5-4 and TRBJ2-3; 9 positions agree with TRBD2. Trimming at V came to 4 bases and at J to 8 bases, leaving 11 bases not matched to a gene. The CDR3 totals 15 residues. In germline, CDR1 is SGHNT, CDR2 YYREEE (reference sequence). Here the CDR3 reads CASSRAGGKVGTQYF. The CDR3, as DNA: TGTGCCAGCAGCAGAGCGGGGGGAAAAGTGGGTACGCAGTATTTT.

V usage is TRBV9 and J usage is TRBJ2-2; perhaps TRBD1 as D (5 bases). In germline, CDR1 is SGDLS, CDR2 YYNGEE. This CDR3 spans 15 amino acids. Trimming removed 5 bases at V and 4 bases at J, with 15 bases between. This CDR3 is CASSPLGAGTGELFF. Here the CDR3 DNA reads TGTGCCAGCAGTCCCTTAGGGGCTGGCACCGGGGAGCTGTTTTTT.

The chain is built from TRBV5-1 and TRBJ2-7; the D gene is possibly TRBD1 (7 bases). Germline lookup yields CDR1 SGHRS and CDR2 YFSETQ. The CDR3 loop spans 14 amino acids. V was clipped by 4 bases and J by 2 bases, with 13 bases between them. The CDR3 nucleotides are TGCGCCAGCAGCGAGACAGGGAGGCCCTACGAGCAGTACTTC. Amino acids: CASSETGRPYEQYF. Filled out from reference TRBV5-1 and TRBJ2-7, the complete variable domain reads KAGVTQTPRYLIKTRGQQVTLSCSPISGHRSVSWYQQTPGQGLQFLFEYFSETQRNKGNFPGRFSGRQFSNSRSEMNVSTLELGDSALYLCASSETGRPYEQYFGPGTRLTVT.

This chain links TRBV7-2 with TRBJ1-1; no clear D gene. Trimming shortened V by 1 base and J by 2 bases, and 8 bases separated the two germline ends. The CDR3 length is 14 residues. CDR1 SGHTA and CDR2 FQGNSA come from the germline V gene. CDR3 nucleotides: TGTGCCAGCAGCTTAGAATTCCTAAACACTGAAGCTTTCTTT. Amino acid sequence: CASSLEFLNTEAFF.

Turning to this clone: The same CDR3 can be traced to other DNA sequences in this sample. The chain links TRBV30 to TRBJ1-1; weak D call: TRBD1 (5 bases). The CDR3 sequence is 13 residues long. CDR1 and CDR2 (germline): GTSNPN, SVGIG (reference sequence). Trimming pared 0 bases from V and 1 base from J, leaving 6 bases between. CDR3 residues: CAWSVQGNTEAFF. CDR3 coding DNA: TGTGCCTGGAGTGTTCAGGGGAACACTGAAGCTTTCTTT.

The chain has TRBV5-5 and TRBJ1-2; D call uncertain. Germline V lookup: CDR1 SGHKS, CDR2 YYEKEE (reference sequence). The CDR3 consists of 15 residues. V was pared by 0 bases and J by 1 base, with 10 bases between. The CDR3, as DNA: TGTGCCAGCAGCTTGGCGGCGGATTTTAACTATGGCTACACCTTC. Its translation: CASSLAADFNYGYTF.

The CDR3, as DNA: TGTGCCAGCAGCTTAGATCCCCATGGCGGCGGGGAGCTGTTTTTT. This sequence encodes CASSLDPHGGGELFF. The chain couples TRBV11-3 to TRBJ2-2; D ambiguous. The germline gives CDR1 SGHNT, CDR2 YENEEA. The V and J ends lost 0 bases and 7 bases respectively, with 12 bases between them. The CDR3 length is 15 residues.

V and J are TRBV7-8 and TRBJ2-7, with 7 bases lining up with TRBD1. The CDR3 contains 14 residues. The germline gives CDR1 SGHVS, CDR2 FQNEAQ. V shed 5 bases, J shed 6 bases, and the junction held 10 bases outside the gene matches. In DNA form, the CDR3 reads TGTGCCAGCAGCACGACAGGGAGTAAGGTCGAGCAGTACTTC. It translates to CASSTTGSKVEQYF. Drawing the rest from reference TRBV7-8 and TRBJ2-7, the complete variable domain is GAGVSQSPRYKVAKRGQDVALRCDPISGHVSLFWYQQALGQGPEFLTYFQNEAQLDKSGLPSDRFFAERPEGSVSTLKIQRTQQEDSAVYLCASSTTGSKVEQYFGPGTRLTVT.

J is TRBJ1-2 and V is TRBV28; TRBD1 aligns across 9 bases. The junction had 9 bases not matched to a gene; V was cut back by 8 bases and J by 2 bases. CDR1 and CDR2 from the germline V gene are MDHEN and SYDVKM. This CDR3 is built from 15 residues. Here the CDR3 DNA reads TGTGCCAGCTCGGAGGGGACAGGGCGAAACTATGGCTACACCTTC. Encoded protein: CASSEGTGRNYGYTF.

The chain has TRBV19 and TRBJ1-2; tentative D call: TRBD1 (5 bases). CDR1 is LNHDA and CDR2 is SQIVND in the germline V gene (reference sequence). The CDR3 extends over 13 amino acids. V lost 2 bases and J 8 bases, leaving 12 bases between the germline ends. The CDR3 loop reads CASSISQGPGYTF. CDR3 sequence (DNA): TGTGCCAGTAGTATAAGCCAGGGTCCCGGCTACACCTTC.

The chain combines TRBV14 with TRBJ1-4; a weak D match, TRBD1 (5 bases). V lost 4 bases to trimming and J lost 8 bases, with 17 bases between them. Germline V gene data show CDR1 as SGHDN and CDR2 as FVKESK. The CDR3 consists of 15 residues. CDR3 nucleotides: TGTGCCAGCAGCCCTCTAAAGGGACGAGGAGAAAAACTGTTTTTT. Its protein is CASSPLKGRGEKLFF.

The V call is TRBV6-1, the J call TRBJ1-1; D is perhaps TRBD1 (5 bases). There are 14 residues in the CDR3. Looked up from germline, CDR1 is MNHNS and CDR2 is SASEGT. Trimming removed 4 bases at V and 1 base at J, with 10 bases between. CDR3 coding DNA: TGTGCCAGCAGTGCATCAGGGTCGAACACTGAAGCTTTCTTT. Its translation: CASSASGSNTEAFF.

The chain employs TRBV2 and TRBJ1-2; unclear D gene. This CDR3 has 12 residues. Trimming removed 3 bases at V and 8 bases at J, with 10 bases between. In germline, CDR1 is SNHLY, CDR2 FYNNEI. The DNA of the CDR3 is TGTGCCAGCAGTGACATTATCGGGGGCTACACCTTC. This codes for CASSDIIGGYTF.

In the case of this clone: The junction departs from germline at one end; a sequencing error may be responsible. The gene calls are TRBV18 and TRBJ2-7, with 10 bases aligning to TRBD1. Germline values: CDR1 KGHSH, CDR2 LQKENI. The CDR3 runs 13 residues. The chain's CDR3 is CASSSSRDRGAHF. The DNA of the CDR3 is TGTGCCAGCTCATCTTCCCGGGACAGGGGCGCGCACTTC. The full variable domain, rest sourced from reference TRBV18 and TRBJ2-7, is NAGVMQNPRHLVRRRGQEARLRCSPMKGHSHVYWYRQLPEEGLKFMVYLQKENIIDESGMPKERFSAEFPKEGPSILRIQQVVRGDSAAYFCASSSSRDRGAHFGPGTRLTVT.

The chain is built from TRBV4-1 and TRBJ1-3; no firm D call. There are 14 residues in the CDR3. Germline lookup yields CDR1 MGHRA and CDR2 YSYEKL. Trimming took 1 base from V and 0 from J, leaving 4 bases between them. The CDR3 DNA reads as TGCGCCAGCAGCCAAGTCAGCTCTGGAAACACCATATATTTT. Translation: CASSQVSSGNTIYF.

This clone was observed a handful of times. This rearrangement joins TRBV18 to TRBJ2-2; D is uncertain. Germline assignment: CDR1 KGHSH and CDR2 LQKENI. Trimming shortened V by 3 bases and J by 1 base, and 3 bases separated the two germline ends. There are 13 residues in the CDR3. CDR3: CASSPGNTGELFF. CDR3 coding DNA: TGTGCCAGCTCACCGGGGAACACCGGGGAGCTGTTTTTT.

The V and J genes are TRBV9 and TRBJ1-5; TRBD1 might be the D (5 bases). V lost 4 bases, J lost 6 bases, and 23 bases lay in between. CDR3 size: 17 residues. Germline lookup yields CDR1 SGDLS and CDR2 YYNGEE. The CDR3 region has the DNA TGTGCCAGCAGCCCCCGAAGGGGACCCTATCGTGGTCAGCCCCAGCATTTT. Translation: CASSPRRGPYRGQPQHF.

V usage is TRBV2 and J usage is TRBJ2-3; 10 bases are a match to TRBD2. Per germline, CDR1 SNHLY and CDR2 FYNNEI. V dropped 1 base and J dropped 9; count of bases not matched to a gene: 10. This CDR3 spans 16 amino acids. The CDR3 reads CASSEGIAGGPRTQYF. The CDR3, as DNA: TGTGCCAGCAGTGAAGGGATAGCGGGGGGCCCCAGGACGCAGTATTTT.

J is TRBJ1-6 and V is TRBV7-8, with unresolved D. CDR1 is SGHVS and CDR2 is FQNEAQ in the germline V gene. V was pared by 1 base and J by 8 bases, with 6 bases between. The CDR3 loop spans 13 amino acids. For the CDR3, the DNA is TGTGCCAGCAGCTTAGTGCGGGATTCACCCCTCCACTTT. Translating gives CASSLVRDSPLHF.

The gene calls are TRBV6-5 and TRBJ1-6, with no clear D. The CDR3 totals 14 residues. The germline CDR1 and CDR2 sequences are MNHEY and SVGAGI. Trimming left V 7 bases short and J 6 bases short, with 13 bases between. The CDR3 region has the DNA TGTGCCAGCACCTCGGGAAATTTTAATTCACCCCTCCACTTT. As protein: CASTSGNFNSPLHF.

This chain links TRBV28 with TRBJ1-1; D not resolved. The CDR3 has 17 residues. Germline V gives CDR1 MDHEN, CDR2 SYDVKM. Trimming shortened V by 4 bases and J by 0 bases, and 18 bases separated the two germline ends. CDR3 protein: CASSSPLWNQMNTEAFF. CDR3 nucleotides: TGTGCCAGCAGTTCCCCCCTGTGGAACCAGATGAACACTGAAGCTTTCTTT. Complete variable domain (other parts from reference TRBV28 and TRBJ1-1): DVKVTQSSRYLVKRTGEKVFLECVQDMDHENMFWYRQDPGLGLRLIYFSYDVKMKEKGDIPEGYSVSREKKERFSLILESASTNQTSMYLCASSSPLWNQMNTEAFFGQGTRLTVV.

The rearrangement links TRBV2 to TRBJ2-6; D is undetermined. V lost 2 bases and J 2 bases, leaving 4 bases between the germline ends. CDR1 and CDR2 (germline): SNHLY, FYNNEI. The CDR3 consists of 14 residues. The CDR3 protein is CASSELTGANVLTF. CDR3 in DNA: TGTGCCAGCAGTGAACTAACTGGGGCCAACGTCCTGACTTTC. Supplemented by reference TRBV2 and TRBJ2-6, the full variable domain reads EPEVTQTPSHQVTQMGQEVILRCVPISNHLYFYWYRQILGQKVEFLVSFYNNEISEKSEIFDDQFSVERPDGSNFTLKIRSTKLEDSAMYFCASSELTGANVLTFGAGSRLTVL.

V is TRBV10-3 and J is TRBJ2-2; 7 positions agree with TRBD1. With V trimmed by 2 bases and J by 3 bases, 3 bases remained unmatched. In germline, CDR1 is ENHRY, CDR2 SYGVKD. The CDR3 consists of 15 residues. In nucleotides, the CDR3 is TGTGCCATCAGTGAGGCTACAGGGGACACCGGGGAGCTGTTTTTT. Translation gives CAISEATGDTGELFF.

V gene TRBV7-2 combines with J gene TRBJ1-4; tentatively, D is TRBD1 (5 bases). The V end was cut by 3 bases, the J end by 4 bases, with 15 bases between. This CDR3 contains 16 residues. Germline V lookup: CDR1 SGHTA, CDR2 FQGNSA. The CDR3: CASSFISGLLNEKLFF. In DNA, the CDR3 is TGTGCCAGCAGCTTTATATCAGGGCTGCTTAATGAAAAACTGTTTTTT.

The chain is built from TRBV9 and TRBJ2-7; D may be TRBD1 or TRBD2 (5 bases each). This CDR3 contains 14 residues. Per germline, CDR1 SGDLS and CDR2 YYNGEE. Trimming took 4 bases from V and 4 from J, leaving 15 bases between them. The CDR3 is CASSPRVAPYEQYF. CDR3 in DNA: TGTGCCAGCAGCCCCAGGGTAGCGCCTTACGAGCAGTACTTC.

The chain uses TRBV5-5 and TRBJ1-1; the D gene is possibly TRBD1 (5 bases). The CDR3 is made up of 17 amino acids. The germline V and J ends were trimmed by 5 bases and 5 bases, with 25 bases remaining between them. Germline V gene lookup returns CDR1 SGHKS and CDR2 YYEKEE (reference sequence). CDR3 amino acids: CASRALAGISVRTEAFF. For the CDR3, the DNA is TGTGCCAGCAGGGCCCTAGCAGGGATCTCCGTAAGGACTGAAGCTTTCTTT.

This sequence joins TRBV5-1 and TRBJ2-7; D is uncertain. The V and J ends lost 0 bases and 6 bases respectively, with 10 bases between them. This CDR3 spans 13 amino acids. CDR1 and CDR2 (germline): SGHRS, YFSETQ. CDR3 sequence: CASSLGGGGEQYF. The CDR3, as DNA: TGCGCCAGCAGCTTGGGGGGTGGTGGCGAGCAGTACTTC.